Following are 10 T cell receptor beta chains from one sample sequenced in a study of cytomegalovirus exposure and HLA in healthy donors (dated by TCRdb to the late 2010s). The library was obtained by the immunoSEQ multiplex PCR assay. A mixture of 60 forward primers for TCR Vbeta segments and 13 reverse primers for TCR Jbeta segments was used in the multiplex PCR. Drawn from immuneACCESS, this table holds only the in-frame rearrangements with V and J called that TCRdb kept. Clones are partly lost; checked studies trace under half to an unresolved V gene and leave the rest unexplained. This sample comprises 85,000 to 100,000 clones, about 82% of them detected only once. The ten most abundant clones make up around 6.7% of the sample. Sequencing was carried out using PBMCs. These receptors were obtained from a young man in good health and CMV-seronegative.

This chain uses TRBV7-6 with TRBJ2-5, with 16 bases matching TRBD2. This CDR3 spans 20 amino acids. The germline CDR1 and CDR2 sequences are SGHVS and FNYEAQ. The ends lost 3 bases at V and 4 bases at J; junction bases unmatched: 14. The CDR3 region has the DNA TGTGCCAGCAGCTTCCTGTCCGGGACTAGCGGGAGGGCCCGGGGAGAGACCCAGTACTTC. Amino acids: CASSFLSGTSGRARGETQYF. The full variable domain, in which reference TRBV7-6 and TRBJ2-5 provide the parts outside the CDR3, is GAGVSQSPRYKVTKRGQDVALRCDPISGHVSLYWYRQALGQGPEFLTYFNYEAQQDKSGLPNDRFSAERPEGSISTLTIQRTEQRDSAMYRCASSFLSGTSGRARGETQYFGPGTRLLVL.

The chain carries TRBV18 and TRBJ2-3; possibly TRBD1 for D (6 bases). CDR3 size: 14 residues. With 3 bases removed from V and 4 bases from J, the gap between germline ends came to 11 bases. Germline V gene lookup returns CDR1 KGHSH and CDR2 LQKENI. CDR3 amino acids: CASSPTDSADTQYF. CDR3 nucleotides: TGTGCCAGCTCACCTACGGACAGCGCAGATACGCAGTATTTT.

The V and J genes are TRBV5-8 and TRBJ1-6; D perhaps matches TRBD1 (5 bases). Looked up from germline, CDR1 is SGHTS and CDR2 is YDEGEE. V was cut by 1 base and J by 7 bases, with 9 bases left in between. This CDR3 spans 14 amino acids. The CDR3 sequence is CASSLWQGNSPLHF. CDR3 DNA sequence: TGTGCCAGCAGCTTGTGGCAGGGAAATTCACCCCTCCACTTT.

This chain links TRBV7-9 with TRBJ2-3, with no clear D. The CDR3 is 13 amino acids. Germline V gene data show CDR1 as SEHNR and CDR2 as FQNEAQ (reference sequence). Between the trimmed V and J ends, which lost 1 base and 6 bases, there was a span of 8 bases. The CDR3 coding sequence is TGTGCCAGCAGCTTAGAGAGGAAGGATACGCAGTATTTT. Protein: CASSLERKDTQYF.

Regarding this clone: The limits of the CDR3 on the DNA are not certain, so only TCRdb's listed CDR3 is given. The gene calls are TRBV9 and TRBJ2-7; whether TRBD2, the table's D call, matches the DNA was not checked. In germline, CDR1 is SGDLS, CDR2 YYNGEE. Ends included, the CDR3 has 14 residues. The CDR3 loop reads CASSAFGSGYEQYF.

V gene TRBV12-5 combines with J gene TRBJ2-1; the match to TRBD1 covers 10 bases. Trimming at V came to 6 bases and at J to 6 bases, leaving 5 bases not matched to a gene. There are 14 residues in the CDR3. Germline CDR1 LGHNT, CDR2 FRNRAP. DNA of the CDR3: TGTGCTAGTGGCGGGACAGGGGTACTCAATGAGCAGTTCTTC. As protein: CASGGTGVLNEQFF.

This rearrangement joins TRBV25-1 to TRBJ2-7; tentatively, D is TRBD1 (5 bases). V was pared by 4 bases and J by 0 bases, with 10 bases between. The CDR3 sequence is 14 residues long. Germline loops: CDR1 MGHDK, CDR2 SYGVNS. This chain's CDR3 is CASSGDSVSYEQYF. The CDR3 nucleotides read TGTGCCAGCAGTGGAGACAGCGTCTCCTACGAGCAGTACTTC.

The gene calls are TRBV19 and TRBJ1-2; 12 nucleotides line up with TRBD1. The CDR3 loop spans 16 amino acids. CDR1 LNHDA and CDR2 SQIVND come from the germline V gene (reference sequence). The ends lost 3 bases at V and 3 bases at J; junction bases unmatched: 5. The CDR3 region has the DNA TGTGCCAGTAGTATGGGACAGGGGGCGCGTCACTATGGCTACACCTTC. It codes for CASSMGQGARHYGYTF.

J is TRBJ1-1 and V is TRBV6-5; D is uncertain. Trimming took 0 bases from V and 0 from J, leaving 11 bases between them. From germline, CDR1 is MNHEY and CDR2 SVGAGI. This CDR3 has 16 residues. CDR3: CASSYSPGYMNTEAFF. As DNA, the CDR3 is TGTGCCAGCAGTTACTCGCCAGGATACATGAACACTGAAGCTTTCTTT.

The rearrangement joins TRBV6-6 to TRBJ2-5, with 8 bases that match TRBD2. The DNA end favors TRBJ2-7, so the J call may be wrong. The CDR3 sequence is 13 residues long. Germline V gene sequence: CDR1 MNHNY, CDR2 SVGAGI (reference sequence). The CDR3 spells CASRSSGSYEQYF. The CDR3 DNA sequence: TGTGCCAGCAGATCAAGCGGGAGCTACGAGCAGTACTTC.